This TCR beta chain was captured in a study of T-cell memory formation after mild COVID-19. In its sample, this clonotype was seen a few times. TCRdb reprocessed the 5' RACE reads via MiXCR and lists one record per CDR3 protein. Of roughly 350,000 distinct CDR3 sequences in the sample, roughly 21% were seen once. Trimming took 7 bases from V and 4 from J; bases not matched to a gene: 3. The CDR3 consists of 12 residues. The V call is TRBV12-3 or TRBV12-4, the J call TRBJ1-2; TRBD1 matches 7 bases. The receptor comes from an adult woman who had mild COVID-19 (a few samples of this study predate the infection). Cell type and time point are not known. The specimen sequenced was PBMCs or a T cell subset sorted from them (not recorded which). CDR3 protein: CASTRDSYGYTF. DNA for the CDR3: TGTGCCAGCACCCGGGACAGCTATGGCTACACCTTC.